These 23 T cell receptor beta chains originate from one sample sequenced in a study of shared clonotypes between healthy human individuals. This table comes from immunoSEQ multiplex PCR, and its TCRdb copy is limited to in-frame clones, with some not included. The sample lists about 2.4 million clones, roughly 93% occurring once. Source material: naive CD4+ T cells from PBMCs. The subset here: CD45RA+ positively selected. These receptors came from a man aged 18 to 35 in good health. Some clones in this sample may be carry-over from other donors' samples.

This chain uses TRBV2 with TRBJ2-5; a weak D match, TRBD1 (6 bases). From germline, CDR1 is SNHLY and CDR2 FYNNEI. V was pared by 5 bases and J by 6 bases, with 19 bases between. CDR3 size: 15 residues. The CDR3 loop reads CASSRYQGIRQTQYF. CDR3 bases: TGTGCCAGCAGTCGATATCAGGGGATTCGACAGACCCAGTACTTC.

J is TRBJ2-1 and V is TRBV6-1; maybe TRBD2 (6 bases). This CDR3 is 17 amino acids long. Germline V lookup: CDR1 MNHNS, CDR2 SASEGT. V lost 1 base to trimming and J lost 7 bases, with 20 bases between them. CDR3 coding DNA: TGTGCCAGCAGTGAAGGAAAGGGGCCTTACCGGGGGAATGAGCAGTTCTTC. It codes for CASSEGKGPYRGNEQFF.

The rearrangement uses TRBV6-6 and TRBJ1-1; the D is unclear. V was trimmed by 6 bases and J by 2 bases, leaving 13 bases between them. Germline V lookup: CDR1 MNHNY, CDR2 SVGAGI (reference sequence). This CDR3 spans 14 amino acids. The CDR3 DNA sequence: TGTGCCAGCAGCAGGACTGGACCTAACACTGAAGCTTTCTTT. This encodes CASSRTGPNTEAFF.

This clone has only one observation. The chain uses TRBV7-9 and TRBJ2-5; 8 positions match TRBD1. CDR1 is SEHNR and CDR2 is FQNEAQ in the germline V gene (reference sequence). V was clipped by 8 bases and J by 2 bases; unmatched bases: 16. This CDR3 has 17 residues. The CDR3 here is CASAGGRGRSWQETQYF. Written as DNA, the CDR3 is TGTGCCAGCGCCGGGGGCAGGGGGCGTTCGTGGCAAGAGACCCAGTACTTC.

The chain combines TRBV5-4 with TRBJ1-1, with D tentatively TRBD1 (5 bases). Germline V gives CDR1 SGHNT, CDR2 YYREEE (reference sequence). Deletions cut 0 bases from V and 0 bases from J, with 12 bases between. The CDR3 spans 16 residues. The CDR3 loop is CASSLAGLNMNTEAFF. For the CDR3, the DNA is TGTGCCAGCAGCTTGGCGGGACTGAATATGAACACTGAAGCTTTCTTT.

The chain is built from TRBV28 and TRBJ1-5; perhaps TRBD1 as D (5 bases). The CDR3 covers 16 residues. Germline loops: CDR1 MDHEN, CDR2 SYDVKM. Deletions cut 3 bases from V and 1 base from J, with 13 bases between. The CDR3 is CASSFRGGGSNQPQHF. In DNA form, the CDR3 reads TGTGCCAGCAGTTTTCGGGGCGGGGGAAGCAATCAGCCCCAGCATTTT. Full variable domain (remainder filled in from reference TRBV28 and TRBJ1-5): DVKVTQSSRYLVKRTGEKVFLECVQDMDHENMFWYRQDPGLGLRLIYFSYDVKMKEKGDIPEGYSVSREKKERFSLILESASTNQTSMYLCASSFRGGGSNQPQHFGDGTRLSIL.

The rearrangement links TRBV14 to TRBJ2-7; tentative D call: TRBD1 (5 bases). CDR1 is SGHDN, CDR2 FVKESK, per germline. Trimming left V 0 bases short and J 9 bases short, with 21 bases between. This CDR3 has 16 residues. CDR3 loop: CASSQDQGAVYKWQYF. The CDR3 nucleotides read TGTGCCAGCAGCCAAGATCAAGGGGCCGTCTATAAATGGCAGTACTTC.

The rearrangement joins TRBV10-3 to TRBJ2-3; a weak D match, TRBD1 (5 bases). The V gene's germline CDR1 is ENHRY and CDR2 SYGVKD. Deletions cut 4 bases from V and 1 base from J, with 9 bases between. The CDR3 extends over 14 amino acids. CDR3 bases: TGTGCCATCAGTGTTGCCAGGGGCACAGATACGCAGTATTTT. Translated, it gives CAISVARGTDTQYF.

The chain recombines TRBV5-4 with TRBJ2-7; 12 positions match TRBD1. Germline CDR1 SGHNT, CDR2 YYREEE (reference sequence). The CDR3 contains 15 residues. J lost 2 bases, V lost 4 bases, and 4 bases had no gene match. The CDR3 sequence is CASSRGQGAPYEQYF. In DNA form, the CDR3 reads TGTGCCAGCAGCAGGGGACAGGGGGCTCCCTACGAGCAGTACTTC.

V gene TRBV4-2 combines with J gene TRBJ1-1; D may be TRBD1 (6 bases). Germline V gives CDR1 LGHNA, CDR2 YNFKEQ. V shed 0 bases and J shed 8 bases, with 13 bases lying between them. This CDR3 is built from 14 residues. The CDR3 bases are TGTGCCAGCAGCCAAGATTTCGTGGGGGCGGAAGCTTTCTTT. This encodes CASSQDFVGAEAFF.

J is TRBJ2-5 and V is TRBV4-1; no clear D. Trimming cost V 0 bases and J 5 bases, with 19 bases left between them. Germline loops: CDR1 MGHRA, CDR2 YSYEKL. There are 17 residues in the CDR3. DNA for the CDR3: TGCGCCAGCAGCCAAGATTCAGGTTTTCCCACCGGCGAGACCCAGTACTTC. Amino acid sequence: CASSQDSGFPTGETQYF.

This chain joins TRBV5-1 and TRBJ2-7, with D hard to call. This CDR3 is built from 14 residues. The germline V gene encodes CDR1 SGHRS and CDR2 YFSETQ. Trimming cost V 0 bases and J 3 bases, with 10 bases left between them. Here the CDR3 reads CASSLGTKGYEQYF. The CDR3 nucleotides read TGCGCCAGCAGCTTGGGCACGAAGGGCTACGAGCAGTACTTC.

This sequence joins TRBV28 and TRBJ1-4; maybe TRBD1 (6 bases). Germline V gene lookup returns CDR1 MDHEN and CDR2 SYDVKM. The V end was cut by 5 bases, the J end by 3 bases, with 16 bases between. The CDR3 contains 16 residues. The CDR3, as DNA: TGTGCCAGCAGTGACGGGGGGGCGCCGGCTAATGAAAAACTGTTTTTT. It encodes CASSDGGAPANEKLFF.

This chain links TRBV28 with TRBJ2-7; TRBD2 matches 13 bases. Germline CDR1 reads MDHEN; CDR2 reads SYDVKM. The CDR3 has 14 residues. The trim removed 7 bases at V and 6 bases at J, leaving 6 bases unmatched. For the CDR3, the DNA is TGTGCCAGCACCTGGACTAGCGGGAGCCCCGAGCAGTACTTC. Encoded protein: CASTWTSGSPEQYF.

The DNA for the CDR3 is TGTGCCAGTAGCCCCTTGACTAGCGGGAGCGAGACCCAGTACTTC. It yields the protein CASSPLTSGSETQYF. The chain uses TRBV19 and TRBJ2-5; 12 bases align to TRBD2. The CDR3 contains 15 residues. V trimming: 6 bases; J trimming: 5 bases; junction bases outside the gene matches: 7. Germline values: CDR1 LNHDA, CDR2 SQIVND (reference sequence).

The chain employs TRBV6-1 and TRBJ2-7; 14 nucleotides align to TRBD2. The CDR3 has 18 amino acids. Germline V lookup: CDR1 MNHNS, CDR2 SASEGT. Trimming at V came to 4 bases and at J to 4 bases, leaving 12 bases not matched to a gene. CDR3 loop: CASSARGTSGSLVYEQYF. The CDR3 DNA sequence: TGTGCCAGCAGTGCTCGGGGGACTAGCGGGAGTTTAGTATACGAGCAGTACTTC.

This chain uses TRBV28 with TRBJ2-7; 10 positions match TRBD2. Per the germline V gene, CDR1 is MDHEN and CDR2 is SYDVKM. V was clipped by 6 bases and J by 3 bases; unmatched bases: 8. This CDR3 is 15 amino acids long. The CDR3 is CASRTSSGSIYEQYF. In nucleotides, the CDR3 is TGTGCCAGCAGAACCTCTAGCGGGAGCATCTACGAGCAGTACTTC.

As DNA, the CDR3 is TGTGCCAGCTCATCTCAGCGGGGCTACACCTTC. Protein sequence: CASSSQRGYTF. This chain uses TRBV18 with TRBJ1-2, with no clear D. V was shortened by 5 bases and J by 8 bases, with 9 bases between the two germline ends. The CDR3 is 11 amino acids. Per germline, CDR1 KGHSH and CDR2 LQKENI.

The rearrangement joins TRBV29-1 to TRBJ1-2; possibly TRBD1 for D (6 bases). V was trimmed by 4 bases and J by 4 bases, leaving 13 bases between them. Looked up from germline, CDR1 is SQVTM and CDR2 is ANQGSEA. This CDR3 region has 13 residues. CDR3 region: CSVAQGTGYGYTF. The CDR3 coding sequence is TGCAGCGTTGCCCAGGGGACCGGCTATGGCTACACCTTC. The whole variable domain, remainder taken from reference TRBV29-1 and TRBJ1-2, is SAVISQKPSRDICQRGTSLTIQCQVDSQVTMMFWYRQQPGQSLTLIATANQGSEATYESGFVIDKFPISRPNLTFSTLTVSNMSPEDSSIYLCSVAQGTGYGYTFGSGTRLTVV.

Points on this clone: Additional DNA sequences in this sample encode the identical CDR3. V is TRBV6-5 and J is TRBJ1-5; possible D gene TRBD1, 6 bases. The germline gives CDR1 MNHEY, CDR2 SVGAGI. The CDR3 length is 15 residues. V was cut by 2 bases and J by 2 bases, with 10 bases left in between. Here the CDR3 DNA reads TGTGCCAGCAGTTACGGGGGGGCAGGCAATCAGCCCCAGCATTTT. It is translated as CASSYGGAGNQPQHF.

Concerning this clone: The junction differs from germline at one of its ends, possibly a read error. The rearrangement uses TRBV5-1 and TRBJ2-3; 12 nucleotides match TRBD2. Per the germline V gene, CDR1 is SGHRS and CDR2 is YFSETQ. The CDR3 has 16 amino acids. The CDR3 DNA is TGCGCCAGCAGCTCCGGACTAGCGGGATCCACATATACGCAGTATTTT. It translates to CASSSGLAGSTYTQYF.

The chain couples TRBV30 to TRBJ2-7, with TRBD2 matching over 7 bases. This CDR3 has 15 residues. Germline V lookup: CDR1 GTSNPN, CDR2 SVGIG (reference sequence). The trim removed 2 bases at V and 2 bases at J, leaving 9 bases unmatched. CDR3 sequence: CAWSPGPLAAYEQYF. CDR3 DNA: TGTGCCTGGAGTCCAGGGCCGCTAGCGGCCTACGAGCAGTACTTC.

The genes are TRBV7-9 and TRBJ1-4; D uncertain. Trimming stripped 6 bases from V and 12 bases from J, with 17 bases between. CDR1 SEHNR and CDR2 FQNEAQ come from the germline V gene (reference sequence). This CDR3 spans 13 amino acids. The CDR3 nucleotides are TGTGCCAGCAGAGTTGACGTGGTCGGGCAACTGTTTTTT. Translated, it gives CASRVDVVGQLFF.